These T cell receptor beta chains were read from a single sample in a study of T cell responses to AZD1222 COVID-19 vaccine. Data came from immunoSEQ multiplex PCR; TCRdb stores just in-frame clones and leaves some out. The sample lists 100,000 to 150,000 clones, roughly 90% occurring once. Sequencing used peripheral blood, obtained on day 0 of AZD1222 vaccination. Receptor source: an adult in good health. Both conserved end residues are trimmed from each CDR3.

j_gene | v_gene | CDR3aa
TRBJ2-7 | TRBV19 | ASSIGTKGYEQY
TRBJ1-5 | TRBV19 | ASSIAPWRGSHNQPQH
TRBJ2-2 | TRBV30 | AWSRSSRELF
TRBJ1-5 | TRBV5-5 | ASSRSGTGVAPDQPQH
TRBJ1-4 | TRBV5-5 | ASSLGLMGANEKLF
TRBJ2-1 | TRBV19 | ASSIVGTEGVSYNEQF
TRBJ2-5 | TRBV5-1 | ASSLGVVGQRLQETQY
TRBJ1-1 | TRBV15 | ATSRDGRLNTEAF
TRBJ1-3 | TRBV5-6 | ASSRIRGDSGNTIY
TRBJ1-6 | TRBV5-4 | ASSLDGTNSPLH
TRBJ2-7 | TRBV15 | ATGGPNSYEQY
TRBJ2-1 | TRBV3-1/TRBV3-2 | ASSQVGRYNEQF
TRBJ2-1 | TRBV7-3 | ASSLNSVSYNEQF
TRBJ2-3 | TRBV7-6 | ASSPIPTSGRPDTQY
TRBJ2-7 | TRBV11-2 | ASSQNYEQY
TRBJ1-6 | TRBV29-1 | SVARTVNNSPLH
TRBJ1-2 | TRBV5-1 | ASRSGLGADYGYT
TRBJ2-5 | TRBV5-4 | ASSRTGTDEETQY
TRBJ2-1 | TRBV18 | ASSPFGSLNNEQF
TRBJ1-1 | TRBV19 | ASSVDRKNTEAF
TRBJ2-2 | TRBV27 | ASNSHEGANTGELF
TRBJ2-1 | TRBV5-8 | ASSLGTSGNEQF
TRBJ2-7 | TRBV6-5 | ASPDRGSYEQY
TRBJ1-1 | TRBV7-9 | ASSLGGSPNTEAF
TRBJ2-7 | TRBV19 | ASRGGREQY
TRBJ2-7 | TRBV9 | ASSVGLDYEQY
TRBJ2-2 | TRBV6-6 | ASVTAGQTGELF
TRBJ2-5 | TRBV3-1/TRBV3-2 | ASSFSSGRLQETQY